This TCR beta chain was observed in a study of OX40 agonist ivuxolimab in advanced cancers. Profiled with immunoSEQ multiplex PCR; TCRdb holds only in-frame clones, not every one. The table includes 10,000 to 13,000 clones, 80% detected once. V lost 4 bases, J lost 0 bases, and 13 bases lay in between. The CDR3 contains 16 residues. Germline CDR1 and CDR2: SGHAT and FQNNGV. The chain links TRBV11-2 to TRBJ1-3, with D perhaps matching TRBD1 (6 bases). This sample comprised CD4+ or CD8+ T cells sorted from blood, obtained in a trial of the OX40 agonist ivuxolimab. The sequence came from an adult with an advanced solid tumor such as melanoma, head and neck, liver or kidney cancer. The chain's CDR3 is CASSWGRGGSGNTIYF. The DNA for the CDR3 is TGTGCCAGCAGCTGGGGGCGAGGGGGCTCTGGAAACACCATATATTTT.